One TCR beta chain is described in this entry. As yet, its antigen is unknown. These data belong to a study of T cells expressing NK-cell markers. The wider study: Sorted CD3+CD56-NKG2C+, CD3+CD56+NKG2C- and CD3+CD56+NKG2C+ T cells were the source of the TCR beta repertoires. Broader study findings: These clonotypes, the leaders elsewhere, also led the CD3+CD56-NKG2C+ fraction in a handful of donors. Whether expanded NKG2C+ T cell clones were HCMV-specific remained unclear.

The germline V gene has CDR1 SGHTA and CDR2 FQGNSA. This CDR3 is built from 13 residues. In generating TCR beta cDNA, 5'RACE template switching with UMIs was used. Each CDR3 protein gets one entry in TCRdb, which reprocessed the 5' RACE reads and gives no DNA. Its table lists approximately 380,000 distinct CDR3 sequences. This sequence joins TRBV7-2 and TRBJ2-5; TCRdb's D gene call, TRBD1, goes unchecked for lack of DNA. Specimen: blood T cells: a sorted CD56 or NKG2C T cell subset, CD4+ or CD8+ T cells, or bulk PBMC T cells (not recorded which). The clonotype comes from a man aged 18-70 years in good health. This chain's CDR3 is CASRPGGQETQYF.